The TCR beta chain described here comes from a study of blood T cell repertoires in COVID-19 (dated by TCRdb to 2018 to 2020). With respect to the entire study: Samples covering the acute and convalescent phases of COVID-19 were provided by collaborators in the United States, Italy and Spain. The material from the prospective study consisted of cDNA or gDNA derived from T cells, B-cell-depleted T cells, or PBMCs. Deeply sampled blood TCRbeta repertoires from subjects exposed to, actively infected with, or recovered from COVID-19 were included in the dataset. The repertoires were released in a freely available public database meant as a resource for research on the immune response to SARS-CoV-2. The samples were drawn from the first 160 participants of the ongoing ImmuneRACE study and from 1,254 subjects provided by 6 global collaborators. Sample metadata almost always included a de-identified subject ID, COVID-19 status, age in years and sex. HLA class I and class II types, where available, came from metadata supplied by the sample provider rather than from assay-based typing.

The study at large found these results: The amount of clinical and demographic metadata varied by source and participant and was provided uncurated.

TCRbeta CDR3 regions were amplified from genomic DNA by means of the immunoSEQ Assay, a bias-controlled multiplex PCR. As for how the authors treated the data: The number of nucleated cells in each sample was estimated by amplification of reference gene primers within the assay. To quantify the absolute abundance of each unique TCRbeta CDR3 rearrangement, sequence reads were collapsed and filtered. For each sample, productive Simpson clonality was calculated as the square root of Simpson's diversity index over productive rearrangements. TCRdb limited this immuneACCESS table to in-frame rearrangements with V and J called. A share of clones is missing; checked studies link under half to unresolved V genes, and the rest is unexplained. For V, J and clone size, that table is used; D and trimming come from the DNA. This sample lists 120,000 to 150,000 clones; 80% were detected once. Jointly, the top ten make up 10% to 15% of the sample.

A note on this clone: It has no known antigen specificity. The input lacks base qualities; no much larger clone sits a single base away.

Collaborating institutions collected whole blood in K2EDTA tubes following their own protocols. Collaborator samples were shipped for TCRbeta analysis as frozen whole blood, isolated PBMCs, or DNA extracted from either sample type. V has 3 bases trimmed and J has 0 bases trimmed; junction bases matching no gene number 17. CDR1 SQVTM and CDR2 ANQGSEA are derived from the germline V gene. From the cysteine up to the phenylalanine, the CDR3 has a length of 20 residues. Just the 60-base CDR3 DNA is kept, in frame starting at base 1. Rearrangement joined TRBV29-1 to TRBJ2-1, with 10 bases in between that match TRBD2. The material sequenced was peripheral blood. This TCR came from a man aged 55 to 70 with active or convalescent COVID-19. The CDR3 in this case is CSVEPYLTSGTLGSYNEQFF. The nucleotide sequence is given as TGCAGCGTTGAGCCTTACCTCACTAGCGGGACCCTGGGCTCCTACAATGAGCAGTTCTTC.